The rows below give T cell receptor beta chains drawn from one sample of a study of beta chain features in type 1 diabetes. Assay: immunoSEQ multiplex PCR; the TCRdb copy retains only in-frame clones and omits some. The sample holds over 300,000 clones, approximately 9.9% seen once. Material for sequencing was central memory CD4+ T cells from blood. These TCRs come from a man aged 25-40 years with type 1 diabetes. Each CDR3 is given with its conserved first and last residue. D genes are given only for firm matches. Part of the rows lack a size; the others show once, few, many or a class for expanded clones.

j_call cdr3_length clone_size d_call v_call cdr3_aa cdr3_nt
TRBJ2-2 17 - TRBD1 TRBV5-1 CASSSNPAGQGAGELFF TGCGCCAGCAGCTCCAACCCCGCGGGACAGGGGGCCGGGGAGCTGTTTTTT
TRBJ2-5 16 - TRBD2 TRBV6-6 CASSYSLAGARETQYF TGTGCCAGCAGTTACTCTCTAGCGGGGGCGAGAGAGACCCAGTACTTC
TRBJ1-6 15 few - TRBV28 CASSWGADPNSPLHF TGTGCCAGCAGTTGGGGGGCAGACCCCAATTCACCCCTCCACTTT
TRBJ2-7 17 - - TRBV5-6 CASSLLLRDGIGGEQYF TGTGCCAGCAGCTTGCTCCTCCGGGACGGCATTGGTGGGGAGCAGTACTTC
TRBJ1-1 13 - - TRBV6-6 CASREDGNTEAFF TGTGCCAGCAGGGAGGACGGGAACACTGAAGCTTTCTTT
TRBJ2-7 17 few TRBD2 TRBV7-2 CASSYLAGGTSSYEQYF TGTGCCAGCAGCTATCTAGCGGGGGGGACCAGCTCCTACGAGCAGTACTTC
TRBJ1-2 14 few - TRBV4-3 CASSQEARNYGYTF TGCGCCAGCAGCCAAGAGGCGCGGAACTATGGCTACACCTTC
TRBJ2-7 15 - - TRBV6-5 CASSSPGRSSYEQYF TGTGCCAGCAGTTCTCCGGGACGGAGCTCCTACGAGCAGTACTTC
TRBJ2-7 12 few - TRBV5-6 CASSGIGPEQYF TGTGCCAGCAGCGGAATCGGTCCCGAGCAGTACTTC
TRBJ2-3 15 - TRBD2 TRBV27 CASGHSGGSTDTQYF TGTGCCAGCGGTCATAGCGGGGGTAGCACAGATACGCAGTATTTT
TRBJ2-1 13 few - TRBV11-2 CASSRGHNNEQFF TGTGCCAGCAGCAGGGGACATAACAATGAGCAGTTCTTC
TRBJ1-2 13 many - TRBV6-5 CASSRREGGGYTF TGTGCCAGCAGTCGGCGCGAGGGTGGTGGCTACACCTTC
TRBJ2-4 14 few TRBD2 TRBV7-2 CASSLPSGGNIQYF TGTGCCAGCAGCTTGCCCAGCGGGGGAAACATTCAGTACTTC
TRBJ1-6 13 few - TRBV29-1 CSVRQALDSPLHF TGCAGCGTTAGACAGGCCCTGGATTCACCCCTCCACTTT
TRBJ1-4 16 many TRBD1 TRBV28 CASSLAGTGVYEKLFF TGTGCCAGCAGCCTAGCTGGGACAGGAGTATATGAAAAACTGTTTTTT
TRBJ1-4 15 few - TRBV29-1 CSGLKAGRVPEKLFF TGCAGCGGGTTGAAAGCTGGCAGGGTTCCCGAAAAACTGTTTTTT
TRBJ2-7 15 few TRBD1 TRBV10-3 CAISDRGQGGYEQYF TGTGCCATCAGTGATCGGGGACAGGGGGGGTACGAGCAGTACTTC
TRBJ2-7 13 - TRBD1 TRBV11-2 CASSPRTGDEQYF TGTGCCAGCAGCCCCAGGACAGGGGACGAGCAGTACTTC
TRBJ2-3 15 - - TRBV9 CASSVGQTGTDTQYF TGTGCCAGCAGCGTGGGACAAACCGGCACAGATACGCAGTATTTT
TRBJ1-2 15 - - TRBV5-1 CASSLDPQGGYGYTF TGCGCCAGCAGCTTAGACCCACAGGGTGGCTATGGCTACACCTTC
TRBJ2-7 14 few - TRBV19 CASSRATREHEQYF TGTGCCAGTAGTAGGGCGACCCGGGAGCACGAGCAGTACTTC
TRBJ2-5 13 - TRBD2 TRBV29-1 CSVVPAGSRTQYF TGCAGCGTTGTACCAGCGGGGTCCAGAACCCAGTACTTC
TRBJ2-3 14 - - TRBV5-6 CASSSGLNTDTQYF TGTGCCAGCAGCTCGGGGCTGAACACAGATACGCAGTATTTT
TRBJ1-1 14 - - TRBV30 CAWSPHAENTEAFF TGTGCCTGGAGTCCCCACGCGGAGAACACTGAAGCTTTCTTT
TRBJ2-6 16 few - TRBV25-1 CASSDSLDSGANVLTF TGTGCCAGCAGTGACAGTTTGGACTCTGGGGCCAACGTCCTGACTTTC
TRBJ1-5 14 few - TRBV30 CAWSGGNSNQPQHF TGTGCCTGGAGTGGGGGTAATAGCAATCAGCCCCAGCATTTT
TRBJ1-5 14 few TRBD1 TRBV2 CASRDRESNQPQHF TGTGCCAGCAGGGACAGGGAGAGCAATCAGCCCCAGCATTTT
TRBJ2-3 13 few - TRBV6-1 CASSEQRGDTQYF TGTGCCAGCAGTGAACAGCGTGGAGATACGCAGTATTTT
TRBJ2-1 17 - - TRBV9 CASSAIEGLASYNEQFF TGTGCCAGCAGCGCAATAGAGGGGTTGGCTAGCTACAATGAGCAGTTCTTC